This T cell receptor beta chain comes out of a study of blood T cell repertoires in COVID-19. About the study: The study drew acute and convalescent COVID-19 samples from the United States, Italy and Spain. Sample material is recorded as cDNA or gDNA derived from T cells, B-cell-depleted T cells, or PBMCs.

In the original processing: Estimation of nucleated cell counts relied on the amplification of reference gene primers. Sequenced by immunoSEQ multiplex PCR; TCRdb stores in-frame clones only, minus some. V and J calls and clone size are those listed in that table; D and trimming were worked out from the DNA. The sample comprises about 42,000 clones, around nine tenths of which are singletons, and 2.4% rests with the top ten. The sequencing sample was made of peripheral blood. The sequence was collected from a human donor in a cohort sampled during active COVID-19.

The CDR3 DNA follows: TGTGCCAGCAGCTCGGTGGACAGATCCTACGAGCAGTACTTC. It specifies CASSSVDRSYEQYF. The chain carries TRBV7-9 and TRBJ2-7; the D gene is possibly TRBD1 (6 bases). The V end was cut by 4 bases, the J end by 1 base, with 11 bases between. CDR3 size: 14 residues. Germline-derived CDR1 and CDR2 are SEHNR and FQNEAQ (reference sequence).